Sequencing of this T cell receptor (beta chain) was carried out in a study of early T cells in non-severe SARS-CoV-2 infection. This clonotype was seen more than once but under ten times. TCRdb analysed the 5' RACE reads with MiXCR anew, one entry per CDR3 protein. Of tens of thousands of distinct CDR3 sequences in the sample, 5% to 7.5% were seen once. The length of the CDR3 is 14 residues. CDR1 and CDR2 from the germline V gene are SEHNR and FQNEAQ (reference sequence). Deletions cut 5 bases from V and 7 bases from J, with 14 bases between. The rearrangement joins TRBV7-9 to TRBJ2-2; D not resolved. This clonotype originated in an adult who was a healthcare worker with PCR-confirmed SARS-CoV-2 infection or an uninfected control (not recorded which). The specimen comprised whole blood, sampled at baseline. The CDR3: CASSQEWGLGELFF. CDR3 coding DNA: TGTGCCAGCAGCCAGGAGTGGGGTCTCGGGGAGCTGTTTTTT.